Below, 14 T cell receptor beta chains from the same sample are listed, as sequenced in a study of technical replicates of blood from a handful of donors. Clones were sequenced by immunoSEQ multiplex PCR, and TCRdb holds only the in-frame ones, with some missing. Counted here are about 62,000 clones, about 90% occurring once; the ten biggest clones make up roughly 5%. The sample consisted of PBMCs. The origin of the receptors is a human donor in good health. Some clones in this sample may be carry-over from other donors' samples.

V gene TRBV5-1 combines with J gene TRBJ2-2; 11 bases match TRBD2. The CDR3 contains 15 residues. Looked up from germline, CDR1 is SGHRS and CDR2 is YFSETQ. The V gene end was trimmed by 0 bases and the J gene end by 6 bases; junction bases not matched to a gene: 1. The CDR3: CASSLVLAGAGELFF. CDR3 nucleotide sequence: TGCGCCAGCAGCTTGGTACTAGCGGGAGCCGGGGAGCTGTTTTTT.

The chain couples TRBV7-9 to TRBJ2-5; 12 positions agree with TRBD2. Germline V gene sequence: CDR1 SEHNR, CDR2 FQNEAQ (reference sequence). The V gene end was trimmed by 5 bases and the J gene end by 2 bases; junction bases not matched to a gene: 6. The CDR3 is 16 residues long. The CDR3, as DNA: TGTGCCAGCAGCCCGTGGACTAGCGGGGAACAAGAGACCCAGTACTTC. Protein sequence: CASSPWTSGEQETQYF.

The chain joins TRBV5-4 to TRBJ1-2; D uncertain. Germline-derived CDR1 and CDR2 are SGHNT and YYREEE (reference sequence). The CDR3 is 14 residues long. V was shortened by 0 bases and J by 4 bases, with 10 bases between the two germline ends. CDR3: CASSLEGAGYGYTF. DNA for the CDR3: TGTGCCAGCAGCTTGGAGGGCGCGGGCTATGGCTACACCTTC.

The chain recombines TRBV11-1 with TRBJ2-7; weak D call: TRBD2 (5 bases). This CDR3 region has 14 residues. Germline-derived CDR1 and CDR2 are SGHAT and FQDESV (reference sequence). Trimming removed 3 bases from V and 3 bases from J, with 12 bases in between. DNA of the CDR3: TGTGCCAGCAGCTTTGCCTATGGAGGCTACGAGCAGTACTTC. Protein sequence: CASSFAYGGYEQYF.

This clone occurred a few times. The chain is built from TRBV6-6 and TRBJ2-7; perhaps TRBD2 as D (6 bases). The CDR3 contains 14 residues. Trimming removed 2 bases at V and 1 base at J, with 9 bases between. Germline CDR1 MNHNY, CDR2 SVGAGI (reference sequence). The CDR3 region is CASSYSGGSYEQYF. For the CDR3, the DNA is TGTGCCAGCAGTTACAGCGGAGGGTCCTACGAGCAGTACTTC.

The chain has TRBV7-3 and TRBJ2-5; TRBD2 matches 7 bases. V lost 1 base, J lost 5 bases, and 4 bases stayed unmatched. This CDR3 contains 14 residues. From germline, CDR1 is SGHTA and CDR2 FQGTGA. The DNA for the CDR3 is TGTGCCAGCAGCTTAAACTCCGGGAGGGAGACCCAGTACTTC. Its translation: CASSLNSGRETQYF.

V usage is TRBV30 and J usage is TRBJ1-5; D gene unclear. V dropped 0 bases and J dropped 3 bases, with 9 bases sitting between them. CDR1 and CDR2 from the germline V gene are GTSNPN and SVGIG (reference sequence). The CDR3 is 14 amino acids. The CDR3 region is CAWSVVYSNQPQHF. The CDR3 region has the DNA TGTGCCTGGAGTGTTGTGTACTCCAATCAGCCCCAGCATTTT.

This clone occurred once. The chain links TRBV19 to TRBJ2-3, with D perhaps TRBD1 (7 bases). Per the germline V gene, CDR1 is LNHDA and CDR2 is SQIVND (reference sequence). The CDR3 loop spans 19 amino acids. V dropped 5 bases and J dropped 0 bases, with 24 bases sitting between them. CDR3: CASSPTGVTRGASTDTQYF. The CDR3 region has the DNA TGTGCCAGTAGTCCTACAGGGGTTACGAGGGGGGCTAGCACAGATACGCAGTATTTT.

V and J are TRBV6-1 and TRBJ1-3; no definite D call. Trimming left V 4 bases short and J 0 bases short, with 10 bases between. Germline V gene data show CDR1 as MNHNS and CDR2 as SASEGT. The CDR3 extends over 15 amino acids. The CDR3 loop reads CASSVEAFSGNTIYF. The CDR3 nucleotides read TGTGCCAGCAGTGTAGAGGCCTTCTCTGGAAACACCATATATTTT.

This clone has just a few counts. The chain employs TRBV23-1 and TRBJ1-2; no clear D. TRBV23-1 is an open reading frame, and its role is uncertain. This CDR3 region has 14 residues. Trimming took off 3 bases at V and 1 base at J, with 9 bases between the two ends. The CDR3 protein is CASSQRNDNYGYTF. As DNA, the CDR3 is TGCGCCAGCAGTCAGAGGAATGATAACTATGGCTACACCTTC.

The V and J genes are TRBV7-2 and TRBJ2-1, with 7 bases matching TRBD2. CDR1 SGHTA and CDR2 FQGNSA come from the germline V gene. The J segment lost 7 bases and the V segment lost 0 bases, leaving 9 bases of the junction unmatched. CDR3 size: 16 residues. The CDR3 DNA reads as TGTGCCAGCAGCTTAGCGGCGGGAGCGACGGGAAATGAGCAGTTCTTC. Translation: CASSLAAGATGNEQFF.

The chain combines TRBV19 with TRBJ2-7; 11 bases line up with TRBD2. The CDR3 contains 13 residues. The V gene end was trimmed by 6 bases and the J gene end by 6 bases; junction bases not matched to a gene: 4. Germline CDR1 reads LNHDA; CDR2 reads SQIVND (reference sequence). CDR3 loop: CASRLAGVGEQYF. The CDR3 bases are TGTGCCAGTAGACTAGCGGGAGTTGGCGAGCAGTACTTC.

The V gene is TRBV4-1, the J gene TRBJ1-1; weak D call: TRBD1 (5 bases). The CDR3 contains 15 residues. Germline CDR1 is MGHRA and CDR2 is YSYEKL. The V end was cut by 4 bases, the J end by 4 bases, with 16 bases between. The DNA for the CDR3 is TGCGCCAGCAGCCGAGAAGGGCAGGGAGGCACTGAAGCTTTCTTT. Its protein product is CASSREGQGGTEAFF.

This clone was found a few times. The chain recombines TRBV29-1 with TRBJ1-1; D is unclear. Looked up from germline, CDR1 is SQVTM and CDR2 is ANQGSEA. The CDR3 is 12 amino acids. V was pared by 8 bases and J by 5 bases, with 15 bases between. CDR3 sequence (DNA): TGCAGCTCGAGGGCGGTGCGTACTGAAGCTTTCTTT. Protein sequence: CSSRAVRTEAFF.